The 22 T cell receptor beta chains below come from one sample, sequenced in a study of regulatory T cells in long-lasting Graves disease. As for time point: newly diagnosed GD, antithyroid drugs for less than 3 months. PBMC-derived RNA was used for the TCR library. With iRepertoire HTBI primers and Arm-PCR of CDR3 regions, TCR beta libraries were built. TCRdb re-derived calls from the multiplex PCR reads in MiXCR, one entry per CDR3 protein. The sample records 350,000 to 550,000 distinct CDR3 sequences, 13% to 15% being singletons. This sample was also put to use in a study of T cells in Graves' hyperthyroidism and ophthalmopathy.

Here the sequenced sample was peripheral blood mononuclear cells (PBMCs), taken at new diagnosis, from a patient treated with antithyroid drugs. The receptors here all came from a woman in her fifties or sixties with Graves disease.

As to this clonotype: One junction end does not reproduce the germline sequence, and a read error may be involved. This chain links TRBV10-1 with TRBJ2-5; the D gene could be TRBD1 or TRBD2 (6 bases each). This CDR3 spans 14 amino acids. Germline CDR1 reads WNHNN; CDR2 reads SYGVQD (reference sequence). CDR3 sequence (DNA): TGCGTCAGCAGTAACCGCGGGACACAAGAGACCCAGTACTTC. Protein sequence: CVSSNRGTQETQYF.

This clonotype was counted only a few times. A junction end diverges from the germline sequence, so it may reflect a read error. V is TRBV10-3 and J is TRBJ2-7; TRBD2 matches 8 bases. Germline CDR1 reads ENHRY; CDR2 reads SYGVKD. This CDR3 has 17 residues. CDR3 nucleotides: TGTGCCATCGGTGAGTCGGGTGGTAGCGGGAACTCCTACGAGCAGTACTTC. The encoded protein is CAIGESGGSGNSYEQYF.

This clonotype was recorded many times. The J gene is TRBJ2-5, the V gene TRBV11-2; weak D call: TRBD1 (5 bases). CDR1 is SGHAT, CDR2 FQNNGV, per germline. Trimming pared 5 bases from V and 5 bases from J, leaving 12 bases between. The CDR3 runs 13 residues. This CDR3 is CASSPRRGETQYF. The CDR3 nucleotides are TGTGCCAGCAGCCCGCGAAGGGGCGAGACCCAGTACTTC.

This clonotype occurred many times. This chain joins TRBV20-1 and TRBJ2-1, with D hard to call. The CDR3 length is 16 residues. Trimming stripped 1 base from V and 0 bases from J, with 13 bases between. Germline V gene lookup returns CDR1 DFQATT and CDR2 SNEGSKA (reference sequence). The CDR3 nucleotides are TGCAGTGCTAGAGTCGAACACCCGAGCTCCTACAATGAGCAGTTCTTC. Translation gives CSARVEHPSSYNEQFF.

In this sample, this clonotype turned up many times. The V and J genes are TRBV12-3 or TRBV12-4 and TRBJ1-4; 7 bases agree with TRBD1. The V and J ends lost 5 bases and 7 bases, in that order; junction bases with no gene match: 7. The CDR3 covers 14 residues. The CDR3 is CASSTLTGSEKLFF. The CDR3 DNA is TGTGCCAGCAGTACCTTGACAGGGTCTGAAAAACTGTTTTTT.

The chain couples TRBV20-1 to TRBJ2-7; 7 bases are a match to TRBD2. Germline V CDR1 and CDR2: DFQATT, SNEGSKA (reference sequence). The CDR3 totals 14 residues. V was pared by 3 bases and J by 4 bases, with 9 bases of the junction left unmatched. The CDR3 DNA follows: TGCAGTGCTAGCCCGGGAGGTTCTTCTTACGAGCAGTACTTC. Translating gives CSASPGGSSYEQYF.

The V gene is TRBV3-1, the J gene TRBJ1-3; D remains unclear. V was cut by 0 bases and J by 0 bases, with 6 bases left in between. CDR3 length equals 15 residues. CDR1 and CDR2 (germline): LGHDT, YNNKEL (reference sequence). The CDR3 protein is CASSQDWSSGNTIYF. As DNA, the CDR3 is TGTGCCAGCAGCCAAGATTGGAGCTCTGGAAACACCATATATTTT.

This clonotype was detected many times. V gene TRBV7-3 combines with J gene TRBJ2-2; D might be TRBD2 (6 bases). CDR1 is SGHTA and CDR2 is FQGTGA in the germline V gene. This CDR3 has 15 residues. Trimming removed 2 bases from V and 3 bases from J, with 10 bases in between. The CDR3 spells CASSLLSGDTGELFF. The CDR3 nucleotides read TGTGCCAGCAGCTTACTTTCGGGAGACACCGGGGAGCTGTTTTTT.

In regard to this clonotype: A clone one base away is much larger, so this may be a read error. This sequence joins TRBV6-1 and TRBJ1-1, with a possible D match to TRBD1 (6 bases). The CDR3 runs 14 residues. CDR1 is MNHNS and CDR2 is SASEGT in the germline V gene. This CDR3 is CASRTGYADTVAFF. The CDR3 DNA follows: TGTGCCAGCAGGACAGGCTACGCGGACACTGTAGCTTTCTTT.

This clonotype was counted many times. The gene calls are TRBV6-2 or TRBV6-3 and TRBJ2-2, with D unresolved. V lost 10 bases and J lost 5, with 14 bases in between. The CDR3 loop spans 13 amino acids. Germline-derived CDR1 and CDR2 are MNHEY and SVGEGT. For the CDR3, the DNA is TGTGCCACCTCTCCCGCCGGTACCGGGGAGCTGTTTTTT. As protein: CATSPAGTGELFF.

CDR3 loop: CASRLTALSSYNSPLHF. CDR3 nucleotide sequence: TGTGCCAGCAGGTTGACAGCCCTGAGCTCCTATAATTCACCCCTCCACTTT. The chain joins TRBV27 to TRBJ1-6; TRBD1 might be the D (5 bases). CDR3 length: 17 amino acids. Trimming shortened V by 6 bases and J by 0 bases, and 15 bases separated the two germline ends. Per the germline V gene, CDR1 is MNHEY and CDR2 is SMNVEV (reference sequence).

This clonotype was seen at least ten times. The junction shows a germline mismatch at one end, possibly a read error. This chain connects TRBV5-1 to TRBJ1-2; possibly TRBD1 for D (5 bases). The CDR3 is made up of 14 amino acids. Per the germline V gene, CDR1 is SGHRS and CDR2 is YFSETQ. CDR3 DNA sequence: TGTGCCAGCAGTTTGGGGCAGGGTTCCTATGGCTACACCTTC. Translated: CASSLGQGSYGYTF.

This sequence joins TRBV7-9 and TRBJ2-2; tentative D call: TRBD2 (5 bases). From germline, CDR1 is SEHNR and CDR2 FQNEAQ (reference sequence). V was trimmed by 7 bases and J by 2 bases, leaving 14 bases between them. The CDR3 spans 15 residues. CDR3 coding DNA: TGTGCCAGCAAAGAGGGAGCTCTAAACACCGGGGAGCTGTTTTTT. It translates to CASKEGALNTGELFF.

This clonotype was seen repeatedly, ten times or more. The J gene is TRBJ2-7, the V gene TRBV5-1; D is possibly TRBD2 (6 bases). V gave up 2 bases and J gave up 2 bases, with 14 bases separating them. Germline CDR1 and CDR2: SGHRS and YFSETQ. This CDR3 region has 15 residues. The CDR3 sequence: CASSFSPSATYEQYF. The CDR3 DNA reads TGCGCCAGCAGCTTTAGCCCTAGCGCGACCTACGAGCAGTACTTC.

The CDR3 sequence: CASSQDAAGEETQYF. CDR3 nucleotides: TGTGCCAGCAGCCAAGATGCAGCGGGGGAAGAGACCCAGTACTTC. V gene TRBV3-1 combines with J gene TRBJ2-5; 8 bases match TRBD2. This CDR3 comprises 15 residues. In germline, CDR1 is LGHDT, CDR2 YNNKEL (reference sequence). V shed 0 bases, J shed 3 bases, and the junction held 3 bases outside the gene matches.

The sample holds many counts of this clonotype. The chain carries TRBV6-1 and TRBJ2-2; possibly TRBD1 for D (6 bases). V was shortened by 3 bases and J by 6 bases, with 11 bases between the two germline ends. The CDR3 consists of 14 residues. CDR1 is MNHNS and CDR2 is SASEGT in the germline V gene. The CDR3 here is CASSENRVSGELFF. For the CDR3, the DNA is TGTGCCAGCAGTGAGAACAGGGTTTCCGGGGAGCTGTTTTTT.

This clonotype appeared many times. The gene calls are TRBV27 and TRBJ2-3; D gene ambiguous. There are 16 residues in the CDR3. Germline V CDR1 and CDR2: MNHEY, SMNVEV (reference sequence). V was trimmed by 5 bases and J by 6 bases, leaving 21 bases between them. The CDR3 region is CASSPRAYRLGDTQYF. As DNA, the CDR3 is TGTGCCAGCAGTCCCCGGGCGTATCGTTTGGGGGATACGCAGTATTTT.

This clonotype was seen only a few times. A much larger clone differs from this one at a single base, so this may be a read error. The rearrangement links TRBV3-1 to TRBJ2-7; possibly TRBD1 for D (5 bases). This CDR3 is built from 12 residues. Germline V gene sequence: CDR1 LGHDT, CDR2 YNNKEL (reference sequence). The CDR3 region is CASNQGVGEQYF. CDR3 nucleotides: TGTGCCAGCAACCAAGGGGTCGGCGAGCAGTACTTC.

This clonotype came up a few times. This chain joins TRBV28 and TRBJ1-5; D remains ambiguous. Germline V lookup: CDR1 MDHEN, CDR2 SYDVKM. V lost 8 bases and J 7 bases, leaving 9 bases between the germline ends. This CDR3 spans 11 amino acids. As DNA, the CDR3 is TGTGCCAGCGGTTCGGGACAGCCCCAGCATTTT. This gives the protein CASGSGQPQHF.

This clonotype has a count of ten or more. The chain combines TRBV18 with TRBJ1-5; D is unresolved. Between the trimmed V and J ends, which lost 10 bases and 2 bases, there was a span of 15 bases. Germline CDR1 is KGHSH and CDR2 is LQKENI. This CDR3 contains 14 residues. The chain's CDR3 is CATRTGSGNQPQHF. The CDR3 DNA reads TGTGCCACCCGTACGGGAAGTGGCAATCAGCCCCAGCATTTT.

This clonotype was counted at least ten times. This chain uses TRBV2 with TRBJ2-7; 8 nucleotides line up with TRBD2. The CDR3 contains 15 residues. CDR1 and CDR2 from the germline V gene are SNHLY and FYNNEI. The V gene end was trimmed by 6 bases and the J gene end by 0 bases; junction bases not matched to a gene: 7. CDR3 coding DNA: TGTGCCAGCAGGGGGACTAGTAGGGCCTCCTACGAGCAGTACTTC. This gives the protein CASRGTSRASYEQYF.

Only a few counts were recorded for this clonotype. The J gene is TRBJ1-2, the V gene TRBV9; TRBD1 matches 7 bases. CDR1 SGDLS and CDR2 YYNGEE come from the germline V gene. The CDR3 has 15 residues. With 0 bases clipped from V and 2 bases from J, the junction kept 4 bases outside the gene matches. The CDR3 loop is CASSVGGTENYGYTF. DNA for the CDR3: TGTGCCAGCAGCGTAGGGGGGACAGAAAACTATGGCTACACCTTC.